Listed below are T cell receptor beta chains from one sample, sequenced in a study of shared clonotypes between healthy human individuals. Profiled with immunoSEQ multiplex PCR; TCRdb holds only in-frame clones, not every one. The repertoire includes around 700,000 clones, 55% to 75% of them detected once, and approximately 2% sits in the top ten. Sequencing input: memory CD4+ T cells sorted from blood. These receptors were taken from a woman aged 25 to 39 in good health. CDR3s leave out the opening cysteine and the closing phenylalanine or tryptophan. Fields, in order: J gene, clone size, D gene, V gene, CDR3 protein. The D gene is left open where the match is weak. Some rows mark clone size as missing; the rest say once, few, many or name a class of expanded clone.

j_gene: TRBJ2-1
abundance: -
d_gene: -
v_gene: TRBV2
CDR3aa: AGTDLSSYNEQF

j_gene: TRBJ2-7
abundance: -
d_gene: -
v_gene: TRBV28
CDR3aa: ASIARHGGSSYEQY

j_gene: TRBJ2-5
abundance: -
d_gene: -
v_gene: TRBV12-5
CDR3aa: ASSGFDETQY

j_gene: TRBJ2-1
abundance: -
d_gene: -
v_gene: TRBV23-1
CDR3aa: ASSLTLVGYNEQF

j_gene: TRBJ1-3
abundance: -
d_gene: -
v_gene: TRBV11-2
CDR3aa: ASSPWRADSGNTIY

j_gene: TRBJ1-1
abundance: -
d_gene: TRBD1
v_gene: TRBV18
CDR3aa: ASSPVSAQGVGTEAF

j_gene: TRBJ2-1
abundance: few
d_gene: -
v_gene: TRBV20-1
CDR3aa: SASLAYQQF

j_gene: TRBJ2-3
abundance: once
d_gene: -
v_gene: TRBV7-6
CDR3aa: ASSLGAGPSTDTQY

j_gene: TRBJ2-3
abundance: -
d_gene: -
v_gene: TRBV6-5
CDR3aa: ASSITGLARNTQY

j_gene: TRBJ1-2
abundance: once
d_gene: -
v_gene: TRBV27
CDR3aa: ASSFGRQPNYGYT

j_gene: TRBJ2-4
abundance: -
d_gene: TRBD2
v_gene: TRBV4-2
CDR3aa: ASSQDSLAGGGQNIQY

j_gene: TRBJ1-3
abundance: -
d_gene: -
v_gene: TRBV15
CDR3aa: ATSRDIASALSGNTIY

j_gene: TRBJ1-5
abundance: -
d_gene: -
v_gene: TRBV6-1
CDR3aa: ASRAWQGSNQPQH

j_gene: TRBJ2-1
abundance: -
d_gene: -
v_gene: TRBV5-1
CDR3aa: ASSLGGRNEQF

j_gene: TRBJ2-7
abundance: -
d_gene: TRBD2
v_gene: TRBV18
CDR3aa: ASSPPGLASEQY

j_gene: TRBJ1-3
abundance: -
d_gene: -
v_gene: TRBV7-2
CDR3aa: ASRPLKDSGNTIY

j_gene: TRBJ1-2
abundance: -
d_gene: -
v_gene: TRBV28
CDR3aa: ASTTPRGRGDYGYT

j_gene: TRBJ2-2
abundance: -
d_gene: TRBD1
v_gene: TRBV6-5
CDR3aa: ASREGQGATGELF

j_gene: TRBJ2-1
abundance: once
d_gene: TRBD2
v_gene: TRBV7-9
CDR3aa: ASSFSGLAGDEQF

j_gene: TRBJ1-2
abundance: -
d_gene: -
v_gene: TRBV5-5
CDR3aa: AWRGPYYGYT

j_gene: TRBJ2-1
abundance: -
d_gene: -
v_gene: TRBV28
CDR3aa: ASSPPYTEQF

j_gene: TRBJ1-5
abundance: -
d_gene: -
v_gene: TRBV19
CDR3aa: ASSIMSLGLQPQH

j_gene: TRBJ2-1
abundance: -
d_gene: -
v_gene: TRBV11-3
CDR3aa: ASSSQGGSYNEQF

j_gene: TRBJ2-7
abundance: -
d_gene: TRBD1
v_gene: TRBV9
CDR3aa: ASSAGTGSFYEQY

j_gene: TRBJ1-5
abundance: once
d_gene: TRBD1
v_gene: TRBV28
CDR3aa: ASSLVGGEGQPQH

j_gene: TRBJ1-2
abundance: -
d_gene: TRBD1
v_gene: TRBV9
CDR3aa: ASSVGGQRANYGYT

j_gene: TRBJ1-5
abundance: few
d_gene: -
v_gene: TRBV10-3
CDR3aa: AISRGGGGNQPQH

j_gene: TRBJ2-1
abundance: -
d_gene: -
v_gene: TRBV4-1
CDR3aa: ASSRGLQFSYNEQF

j_gene: TRBJ2-5
abundance: -
d_gene: TRBD2
v_gene: TRBV27
CDR3aa: ASSPLAGVGKTQY

j_gene: TRBJ2-7
abundance: -
d_gene: TRBD2
v_gene: TRBV7-2
CDR3aa: ASSRLAGVTYEQY

j_gene: TRBJ2-7
abundance: -
d_gene: TRBD2
v_gene: TRBV14
CDR3aa: ASSPGTSGQNEQY

j_gene: TRBJ2-7
abundance: few
d_gene: TRBD2
v_gene: TRBV5-8
CDR3aa: ASSLGAGAYEQY

j_gene: TRBJ2-7
abundance: -
d_gene: -
v_gene: TRBV11-3
CDR3aa: ASSLDTIGEQY

j_gene: TRBJ2-3
abundance: once
d_gene: -
v_gene: TRBV10-3
CDR3aa: AISESQGSGDTQY

j_gene: TRBJ2-1
abundance: -
d_gene: -
v_gene: TRBV15
CDR3aa: ATSRGGQAASYNEQF

j_gene: TRBJ2-1
abundance: -
d_gene: -
v_gene: TRBV29-1
CDR3aa: SADRHNEQF

j_gene: TRBJ1-5
abundance: -
d_gene: -
v_gene: TRBV4-2
CDR3aa: ASSQFNRQVEGNQPQH

j_gene: TRBJ2-7
abundance: -
d_gene: -
v_gene: TRBV18
CDR3aa: ASSGTPSGEQY

j_gene: TRBJ2-7
abundance: -
d_gene: -
v_gene: TRBV4-1
CDR3aa: ASSQDGGVGSYEQY

j_gene: TRBJ2-2
abundance: -
d_gene: TRBD2
v_gene: TRBV28
CDR3aa: ASKLRSPGGPGELF

j_gene: TRBJ1-2
abundance: -
d_gene: -
v_gene: TRBV7-2
CDR3aa: ASSFLDIDGYT

j_gene: TRBJ2-7
abundance: once
d_gene: -
v_gene: TRBV5-5
CDR3aa: ASSPFGAATPNEQY

j_gene: TRBJ1-1
abundance: -
d_gene: -
v_gene: TRBV7-6
CDR3aa: ASSKDINTEAF

j_gene: TRBJ2-2
abundance: -
d_gene: TRBD2
v_gene: TRBV11-2
CDR3aa: ASSPTSGTSTGELF

j_gene: TRBJ1-2
abundance: -
d_gene: -
v_gene: TRBV6-5
CDR3aa: ASSSGGRGANYGYT

j_gene: TRBJ1-2
abundance: -
d_gene: -
v_gene: TRBV4-1
CDR3aa: ASSQEGGNDYGYT

j_gene: TRBJ1-1
abundance: -
d_gene: -
v_gene: TRBV25-1
CDR3aa: AIPEGPDTEAF

j_gene: TRBJ2-2
abundance: -
d_gene: -
v_gene: TRBV5-1
CDR3aa: ASSPEQRSGELF

j_gene: TRBJ1-2
abundance: -
d_gene: TRBD1
v_gene: TRBV7-8
CDR3aa: ASSSRTGGVMHGYT

j_gene: TRBJ2-6
abundance: -
d_gene: -
v_gene: TRBV7-8
CDR3aa: ASSLLAGFSGANVLT

j_gene: TRBJ1-4
abundance: -
d_gene: -
v_gene: TRBV4-1
CDR3aa: ASSQDRKLF

j_gene: TRBJ1-1
abundance: many
d_gene: -
v_gene: TRBV29-1
CDR3aa: SVLQGGRGTEAF

j_gene: TRBJ2-1
abundance: -
d_gene: -
v_gene: TRBV27
CDR3aa: ASSLSRDYNEQF

j_gene: TRBJ2-2
abundance: many
d_gene: -
v_gene: TRBV7-2
CDR3aa: ASREQGDGELF

j_gene: TRBJ2-7
abundance: -
d_gene: TRBD1
v_gene: TRBV19
CDR3aa: ASSPRTGGSPVY

j_gene: TRBJ2-3
abundance: many
d_gene: -
v_gene: TRBV9
CDR3aa: ASSAHRADTQY

j_gene: TRBJ2-1
abundance: few
d_gene: TRBD2
v_gene: TRBV7-2
CDR3aa: ASSLGGGRYNEQF

j_gene: TRBJ2-6
abundance: -
d_gene: TRBD1
v_gene: TRBV10-3
CDR3aa: ATGTGASGANVLT

j_gene: TRBJ2-7
abundance: -
d_gene: -
v_gene: TRBV4-2
CDR3aa: ASSARDLRYEQY